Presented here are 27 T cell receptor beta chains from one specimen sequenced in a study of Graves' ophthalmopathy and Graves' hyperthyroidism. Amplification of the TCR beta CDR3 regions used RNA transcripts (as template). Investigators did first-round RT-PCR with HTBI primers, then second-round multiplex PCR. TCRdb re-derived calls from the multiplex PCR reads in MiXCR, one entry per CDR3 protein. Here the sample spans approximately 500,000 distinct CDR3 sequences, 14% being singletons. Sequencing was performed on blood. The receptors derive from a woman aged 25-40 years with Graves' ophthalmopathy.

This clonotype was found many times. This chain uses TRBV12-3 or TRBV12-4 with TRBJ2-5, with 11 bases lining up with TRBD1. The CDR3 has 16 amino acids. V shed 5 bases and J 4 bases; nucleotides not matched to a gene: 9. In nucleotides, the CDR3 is TGTGCCAGCAGTACCGGGACAGGGGGTTCGAGAGAGACCCAGTACTTC. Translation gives CASSTGTGGSRETQYF.

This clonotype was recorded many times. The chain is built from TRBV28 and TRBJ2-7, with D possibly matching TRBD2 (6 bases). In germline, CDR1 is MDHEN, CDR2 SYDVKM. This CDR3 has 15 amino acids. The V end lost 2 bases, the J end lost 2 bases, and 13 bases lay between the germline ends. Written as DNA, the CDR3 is TGTGCCAGCAGTTTAATCCTTGGGGGGACCTACGAGCAGTACTTC. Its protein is CASSLILGGTYEQYF.

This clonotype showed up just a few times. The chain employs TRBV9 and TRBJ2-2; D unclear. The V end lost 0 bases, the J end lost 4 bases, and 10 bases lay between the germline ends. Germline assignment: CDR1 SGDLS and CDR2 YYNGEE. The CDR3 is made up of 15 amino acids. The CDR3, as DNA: TGTGCCAGCAGCGTAGGAGGTGGCGGCACCGGGGAGCTGTTTTTT. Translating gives CASSVGGGGTGELFF.

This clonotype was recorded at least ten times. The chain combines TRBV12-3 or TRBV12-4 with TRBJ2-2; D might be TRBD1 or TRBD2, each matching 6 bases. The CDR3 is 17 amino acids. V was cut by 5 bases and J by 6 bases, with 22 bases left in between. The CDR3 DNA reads TGTGCCAGCAGTCCACCCGGGGGCCAAAGGTCTGCCGGGGAGCTGTTTTTT. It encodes CASSPPGGQRSAGELFF.

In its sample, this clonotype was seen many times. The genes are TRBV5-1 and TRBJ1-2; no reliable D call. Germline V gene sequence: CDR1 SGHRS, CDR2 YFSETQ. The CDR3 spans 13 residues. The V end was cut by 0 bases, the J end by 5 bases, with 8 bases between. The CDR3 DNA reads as TGCGCCAGCAGCTTGGTGGCAGGATATGGCTACACCTTC. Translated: CASSLVAGYGYTF.

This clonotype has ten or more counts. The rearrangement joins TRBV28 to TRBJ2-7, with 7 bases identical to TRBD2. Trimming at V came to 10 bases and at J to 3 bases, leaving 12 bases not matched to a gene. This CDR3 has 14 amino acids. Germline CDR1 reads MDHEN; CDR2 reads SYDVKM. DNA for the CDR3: TGTGCCACCCAAGGGTTAGCGGGTAACTACGAGCAGTACTTC. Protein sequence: CATQGLAGNYEQYF.

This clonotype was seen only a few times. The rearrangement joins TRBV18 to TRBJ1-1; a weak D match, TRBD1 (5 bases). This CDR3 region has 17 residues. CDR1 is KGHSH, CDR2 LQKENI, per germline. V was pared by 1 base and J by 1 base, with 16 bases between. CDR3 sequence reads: CASSPRISSTANTEAFF. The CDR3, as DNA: TGTGCCAGCTCACCACGTATATCGTCGACAGCGAACACTGAAGCTTTCTTT.

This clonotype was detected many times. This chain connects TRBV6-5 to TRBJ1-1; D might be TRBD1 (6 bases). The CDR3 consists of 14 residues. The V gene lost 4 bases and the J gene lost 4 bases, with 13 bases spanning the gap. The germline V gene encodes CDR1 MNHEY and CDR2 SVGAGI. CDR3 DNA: TGTGCCAGCAGTTCTGCTGGGGGGGCCACTGAAGCTTTCTTT. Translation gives CASSSAGGATEAFF.

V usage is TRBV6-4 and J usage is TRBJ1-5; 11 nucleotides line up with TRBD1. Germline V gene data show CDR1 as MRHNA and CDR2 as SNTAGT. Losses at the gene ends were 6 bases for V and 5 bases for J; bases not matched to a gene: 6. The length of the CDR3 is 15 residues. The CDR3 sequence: CASSGQGANHQPQHF. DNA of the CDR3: TGTGCCAGCAGCGGACAGGGGGCGAATCATCAGCCCCAGCATTTT.

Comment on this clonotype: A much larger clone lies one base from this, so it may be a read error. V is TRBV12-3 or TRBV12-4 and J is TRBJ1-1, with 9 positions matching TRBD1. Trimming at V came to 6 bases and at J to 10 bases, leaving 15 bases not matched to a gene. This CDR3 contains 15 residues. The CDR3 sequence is CASRERDRAYGRAFF. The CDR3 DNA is TGTGCCAGCAGGGAGAGGGACAGGGCCTATGGAAGAGCTTTCTTT.

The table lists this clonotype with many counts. The CDR3 loop is CATSDFRRETQYF. Here the CDR3 DNA reads TGTGCCACCAGTGATTTTCGAAGGGAGACCCAGTACTTC. This rearrangement joins TRBV24-1 to TRBJ2-5, with D uncertain. This CDR3 comprises 13 residues. V lost 1 base and J lost 5, with 7 bases in between. In germline, CDR1 is KGHDR, CDR2 SFDVKD.

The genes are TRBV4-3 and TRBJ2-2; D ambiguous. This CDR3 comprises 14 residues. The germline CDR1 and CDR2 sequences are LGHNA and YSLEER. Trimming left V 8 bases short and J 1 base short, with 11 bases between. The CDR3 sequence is CASGVGENTGELFF. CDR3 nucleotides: TGCGCCAGCGGAGTGGGCGAGAACACCGGGGAGCTGTTTTTT.

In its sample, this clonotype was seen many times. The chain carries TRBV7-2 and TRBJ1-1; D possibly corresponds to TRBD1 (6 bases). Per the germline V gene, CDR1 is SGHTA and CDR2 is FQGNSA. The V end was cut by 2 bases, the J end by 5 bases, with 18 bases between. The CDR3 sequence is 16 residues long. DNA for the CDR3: TGTGCCAGCAGCTTACCGGGACACAGGTTGGGTACTGAAGCTTTCTTT. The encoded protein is CASSLPGHRLGTEAFF.

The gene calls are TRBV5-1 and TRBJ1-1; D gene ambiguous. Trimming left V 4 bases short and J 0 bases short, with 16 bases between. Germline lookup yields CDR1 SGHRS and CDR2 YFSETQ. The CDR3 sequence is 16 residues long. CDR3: CASSPQERLLNTEAFF. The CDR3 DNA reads TGCGCCAGCAGCCCGCAGGAGCGGCTCCTGAACACTGAAGCTTTCTTT.

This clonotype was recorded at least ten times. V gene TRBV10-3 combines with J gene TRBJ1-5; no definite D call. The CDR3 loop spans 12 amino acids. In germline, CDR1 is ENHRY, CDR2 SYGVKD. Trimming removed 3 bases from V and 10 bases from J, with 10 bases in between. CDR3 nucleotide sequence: TGTGCCATCAGTGATCTTAGCGAACCCCAGCATTTT. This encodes CAISDLSEPQHF.

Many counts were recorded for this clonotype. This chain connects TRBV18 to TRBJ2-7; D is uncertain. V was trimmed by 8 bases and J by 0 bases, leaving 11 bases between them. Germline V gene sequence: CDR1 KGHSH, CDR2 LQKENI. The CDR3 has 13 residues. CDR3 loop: CASSPPSSYEQYF. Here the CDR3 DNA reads TGTGCCAGCAGTCCCCCTAGCTCCTACGAGCAGTACTTC.

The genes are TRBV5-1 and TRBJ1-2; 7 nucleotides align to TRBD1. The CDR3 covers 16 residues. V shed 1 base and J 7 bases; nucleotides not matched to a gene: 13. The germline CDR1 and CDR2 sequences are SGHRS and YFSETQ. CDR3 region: CASSLIPRDSYAGYTF. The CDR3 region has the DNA TGCGCCAGCAGCTTGATTCCCCGGGACAGCTATGCTGGCTACACCTTC.

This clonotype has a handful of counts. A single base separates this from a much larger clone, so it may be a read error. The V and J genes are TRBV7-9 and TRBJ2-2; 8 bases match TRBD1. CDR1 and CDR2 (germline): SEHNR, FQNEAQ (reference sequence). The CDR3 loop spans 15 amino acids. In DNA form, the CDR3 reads TGTGCCAGCAGCCCCGGACAGGGCAGTACCGGGGAGCTGTTGTTT. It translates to CASSPGQGSTGELLF.

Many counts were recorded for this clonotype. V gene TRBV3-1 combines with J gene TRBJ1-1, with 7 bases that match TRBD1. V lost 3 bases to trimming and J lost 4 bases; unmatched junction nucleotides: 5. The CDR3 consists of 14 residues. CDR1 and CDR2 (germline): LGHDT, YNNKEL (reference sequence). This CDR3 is CASSHRQGGTEAFF. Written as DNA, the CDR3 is TGTGCCAGCAGCCATAGACAGGGAGGCACTGAAGCTTTCTTT.

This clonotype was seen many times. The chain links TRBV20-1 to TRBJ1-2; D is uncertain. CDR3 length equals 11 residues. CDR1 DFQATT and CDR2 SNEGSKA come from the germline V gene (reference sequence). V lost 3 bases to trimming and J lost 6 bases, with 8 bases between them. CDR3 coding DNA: TGCAGTGCTAGTCCCGGGCATGGCTACACCTTC. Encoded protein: CSASPGHGYTF.

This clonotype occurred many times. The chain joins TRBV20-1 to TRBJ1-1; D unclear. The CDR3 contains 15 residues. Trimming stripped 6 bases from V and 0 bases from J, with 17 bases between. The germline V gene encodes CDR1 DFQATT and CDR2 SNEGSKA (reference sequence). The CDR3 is CSAKDSYFMNTEAFF. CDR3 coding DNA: TGCAGTGCAAAGGACTCATATTTCATGAACACTGAAGCTTTCTTT.

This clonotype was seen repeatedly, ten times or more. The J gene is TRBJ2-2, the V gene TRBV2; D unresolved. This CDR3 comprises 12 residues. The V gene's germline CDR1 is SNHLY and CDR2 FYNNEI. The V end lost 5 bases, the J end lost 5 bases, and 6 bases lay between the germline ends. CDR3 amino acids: CASSIETGELFF. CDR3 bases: TGTGCCAGCAGTATCGAGACCGGGGAGCTGTTTTTT.

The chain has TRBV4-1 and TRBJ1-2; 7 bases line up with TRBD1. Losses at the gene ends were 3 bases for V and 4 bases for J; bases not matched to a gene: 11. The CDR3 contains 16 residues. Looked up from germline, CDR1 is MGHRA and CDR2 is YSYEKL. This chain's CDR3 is CASSQRIRGGVYGYTF. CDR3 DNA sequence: TGCGCCAGCAGCCAGCGAATCAGGGGGGGGGTCTATGGCTACACCTTC.

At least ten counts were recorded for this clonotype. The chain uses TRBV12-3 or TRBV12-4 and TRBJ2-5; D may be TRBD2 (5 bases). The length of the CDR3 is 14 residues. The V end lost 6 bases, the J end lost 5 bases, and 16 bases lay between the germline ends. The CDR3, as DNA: TGTGCCAGCAGCTTCTCCACGACGGGGGAGACCCAGTACTTC. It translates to CASSFSTTGETQYF.

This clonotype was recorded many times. The CDR3 DNA is TGTGCCAGCAGTTACTCTCAACGGGTAAGCCAGCCCCAGCATTTT. It translates to CASSYSQRVSQPQHF. This sequence joins TRBV6-2 or TRBV6-3 and TRBJ1-5; D is unresolved. Germline V gene data show CDR1 as MNHEY and CDR2 as SVGEGT. V was clipped by 0 bases and J by 7 bases, with 13 bases between them. This CDR3 is built from 15 residues.

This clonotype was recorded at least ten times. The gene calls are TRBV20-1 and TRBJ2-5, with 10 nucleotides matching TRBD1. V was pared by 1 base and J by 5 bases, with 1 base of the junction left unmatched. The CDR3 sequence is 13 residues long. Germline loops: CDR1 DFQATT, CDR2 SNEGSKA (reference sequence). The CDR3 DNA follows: TGCAGTGCTAGAGGGACAGGGGGTGAGACCCAGTACTTC. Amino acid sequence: CSARGTGGETQYF.

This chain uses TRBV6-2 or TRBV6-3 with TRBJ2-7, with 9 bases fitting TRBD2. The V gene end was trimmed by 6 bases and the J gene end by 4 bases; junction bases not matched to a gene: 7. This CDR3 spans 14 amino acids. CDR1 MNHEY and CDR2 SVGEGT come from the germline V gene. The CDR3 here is CASSPGLALYEQYF. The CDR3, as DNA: TGTGCCAGCAGCCCGGGACTAGCCTTGTACGAGCAGTACTTC.